The 18 T cell receptor beta chains given below trace back to one sample, sequenced in a study of PD-1 blockade in classical Hodgkin lymphoma. This sample's time point: cycle 4 day 1 (C4D1), after five to seven weeks of nivolumab. All the patients suffered relapse after autologous stem cell transplantation, and brentuximab vedotin exposure differed. Assay used: immunoSEQ multiplex PCR; TCRdb lists only in-frame clones, some missing. The sample carries tens of thousands of clones, around 76% recorded once. The specimen comprised peripheral blood mononuclear cells (PBMCs), sampled before the fourth cycle of nivolumab. The receptors were gathered from a human donor with classical Hodgkin lymphoma.

This rearrangement joins TRBV5-3 to TRBJ1-1, with no clear D. TRBV5-3 is annotated as an ORF whose role is uncertain. Trimming removed 7 bases from V and 0 bases from J, with 7 bases in between. CDR3 size: 12 residues. The CDR3 spells CARFHMNTEAFF. CDR3 in DNA: TGTGCCAGATTCCACATGAACACTGAAGCTTTCTTT.

J is TRBJ2-7 and V is TRBV7-2; no reliable D call. This CDR3 is 13 amino acids long. The germline V gene encodes CDR1 SGHTA and CDR2 FQGNSA. Trimming cost V 3 bases and J 2 bases, with 8 bases left between them. The CDR3 DNA reads TGTGCCAGCAGCTTTGAAAGTACCTACGAGCAGTACTTC. Protein product: CASSFESTYEQYF.

The rearrangement uses TRBV2 and TRBJ1-2; no reliable D call. The V and J ends lost 7 bases and 1 base respectively, with 10 bases between them. The CDR3 runs to 13 residues. CDR1 and CDR2 from the germline V gene are SNHLY and FYNNEI. This chain's CDR3 is CASIRDVNYGYTF. CDR3 nucleotide sequence: TGTGCCAGCATCCGAGATGTTAACTATGGCTACACCTTC.

J is TRBJ1-1 and V is TRBV7-3, with TRBD1 as a possible D gene (6 bases). V was shortened by 5 bases and J by 1 base, with 8 bases between the two germline ends. This CDR3 comprises 13 residues. In germline, CDR1 is SGHTA, CDR2 FQGTGA. CDR3 protein: CASSRDTNTEAFF. In DNA form, the CDR3 reads TGTGCCAGCAGCCGGGACACGAACACTGAAGCTTTCTTT.

The rearrangement links TRBV5-1 to TRBJ1-3; D gene uncertain. Between the trimmed V and J ends, which lost 0 bases and 2 bases, there was a span of 3 bases. CDR1 and CDR2 (germline): SGHRS, YFSETQ. CDR3 length: 13 amino acids. CDR3 in amino acids: CASSLGAGNTIYF. The DNA of the CDR3 is TGCGCCAGCAGCTTGGGGGCTGGAAACACCATATATTTT.

The rearrangement links TRBV7-8 to TRBJ1-5; 7 bases match TRBD1. With 5 bases clipped from V and 1 base from J, the junction kept 8 bases outside the gene matches. Germline V gene lookup returns CDR1 SGHVS and CDR2 FQNEAQ. This CDR3 has 16 residues. CDR3 in amino acids: CASSQYRGQSNQPQHF. Written as DNA, the CDR3 is TGTGCCAGCAGCCAATACAGGGGACAGAGCAATCAGCCCCAGCATTTT. Variable domain in full (rest from reference TRBV7-8 and TRBJ1-5): GAGVSQSPRYKVAKRGQDVALRCDPISGHVSLFWYQQALGQGPEFLTYFQNEAQLDKSGLPSDRFFAERPEGSVSTLKIQRTQQEDSAVYLCASSQYRGQSNQPQHFGDGTRLSIL.

J is TRBJ2-7 and V is TRBV11-2; 7 nucleotides line up with TRBD2. The CDR3 is 16 amino acids. Trimming cost V 5 bases and J 5 bases; bases outside gene matches: 15. CDR1 and CDR2 from the germline V gene are SGHAT and FQNNGV. CDR3 protein: CASSPRRPSGTHEQYF. DNA of the CDR3: TGTGCCAGCAGCCCCCGTCGGCCTAGCGGTACTCACGAGCAGTACTTC.

This clone was counted a single time. The chain uses TRBV6-6 and TRBJ1-2; weak D call: TRBD1 (6 bases). CDR1 and CDR2 from the germline V gene are MNHNY and SVGAGI (reference sequence). This CDR3 region has 14 residues. V was trimmed by 0 bases and J by 7 bases, leaving 12 bases between them. CDR3 amino acids: CASSYSQGLSGYTF. In DNA form, the CDR3 reads TGTGCCAGCAGTTACTCGCAGGGGCTGAGTGGCTACACCTTC.

CDR3 sequence: CASRSTGTNGADTQYF. Here the CDR3 DNA reads TGCGCCAGCAGATCTACCGGGACTAATGGGGCAGATACGCAGTATTTT. The chain joins TRBV5-1 to TRBJ2-3; 7 nucleotides align to TRBD2. CDR3 size: 16 residues. V lost 5 bases to trimming and J lost 4 bases; unmatched junction nucleotides: 13. Germline V gene lookup returns CDR1 SGHRS and CDR2 YFSETQ.

The rearrangement joins TRBV18 to TRBJ1-5; D is perhaps TRBD1 (5 bases). The germline gives CDR1 KGHSH, CDR2 LQKENI. Trimming removed 3 bases at V and 4 bases at J, with 7 bases between. The CDR3 has 13 residues. The DNA for the CDR3 is TGTGCCAGCTCACCGGACATAAATCAGCCCCAGCATTTT. This gives the protein CASSPDINQPQHF. Using reference TRBV18 and TRBJ1-5 for the parts outside the CDR3, the full variable domain is NAGVMQNPRHLVRRRGQEARLRCSPMKGHSHVYWYRQLPEEGLKFMVYLQKENIIDESGMPKERFSAEFPKEGPSILRIQQVVRGDSAAYFCASSPDINQPQHFGDGTRLSIL.

Of note for this clone: Within the sample, other DNA sequences also encode this same CDR3. This rearrangement joins TRBV9 to TRBJ2-7, with 10 bases fitting TRBD2. The V segment lost 0 bases and the J segment 6 bases; nucleotides outside the gene matches: 6. The V gene's germline CDR1 is SGDLS and CDR2 YYNGEE. The CDR3 length is 15 residues. CDR3 in amino acids: CASSVGLAGVAEQYF. CDR3 bases: TGTGCCAGCAGCGTAGGGCTAGCGGGAGTGGCCGAGCAGTACTTC.

In nucleotides, the CDR3 is TGTGCCATCAAGAGGGGGGCGGGAGGCGCCCACAATGAGCAGTTCTTC. It is translated as CAIKRGAGGAHNEQFF. The J gene is TRBJ2-1, the V gene TRBV27; 8 bases agree with TRBD2. The junction had 16 bases not matched to a gene; V was cut back by 10 bases and J by 5 bases. Looked up from germline, CDR1 is MNHEY and CDR2 is SMNVEV (reference sequence). CDR3 length equals 16 residues.

The chain combines TRBV6-6 with TRBJ1-4; D may be TRBD1 (6 bases). Germline lookup yields CDR1 MNHNY and CDR2 SVGAGI (reference sequence). The CDR3 is 14 amino acids. The ends were cut back, 5 bases at V and 4 bases at J, with 11 bases in the middle. CDR3 coding DNA: TGTGCCAGCAGTCACAGGGTCTTTAATGAAAAACTGTTTTTT. Its translation is CASSHRVFNEKLFF.

This chain connects TRBV7-8 to TRBJ2-1; TRBD2 is a possible D gene (6 bases). Germline CDR1 and CDR2: SGHVS and FQNEAQ. V lost 6 bases and J lost 3, with 15 bases in between. There are 15 residues in the CDR3. Written as DNA, the CDR3 is TGTGCCAGCAGTTTTCCCAGCGGGTACTACAATGAGCAGTTCTTC. Translation gives CASSFPSGYYNEQFF.

The gene calls are TRBV5-1 and TRBJ1-1; TRBD1 aligns across 9 bases. This CDR3 comprises 16 residues. Per the germline V gene, CDR1 is SGHRS and CDR2 is YFSETQ. V shed 3 bases, J shed 4 bases, and the junction held 10 bases outside the gene matches. The CDR3 bases are TGCGCCAGCAGCTATTCTTCTGGGACAGGGATCACTGAAGCTTTCTTT. Residues: CASSYSSGTGITEAFF.

The rearrangement uses TRBV11-3 and TRBJ2-7; 7 bases match TRBD1. Germline CDR1 reads SGHNT; CDR2 reads YENEEA. With V trimmed by 5 bases and J by 5 bases, 6 bases remained unmatched. The CDR3 covers 13 residues. This chain's CDR3 is CASSTDRVDEQYF. In DNA, the CDR3 is TGTGCCAGCAGCACTGACAGGGTCGACGAGCAGTACTTC.

The gene calls are TRBV19 and TRBJ1-5, with D unresolved. Germline CDR1 reads LNHDA; CDR2 reads SQIVND (reference sequence). The CDR3 sequence is 13 residues long. V lost 5 bases, J lost 5 bases, and 10 bases lay in between. This CDR3 reads CASSAQKDQPQHF. The CDR3 DNA reads TGTGCCAGTAGTGCCCAGAAGGATCAGCCCCAGCATTTT. Complete variable domain (other parts from reference TRBV19 and TRBJ1-5): DGGITQSPKYLFRKEGQNVTLSCEQNLNHDAMYWYRQDPGQGLRLIYYSQIVNDFQKGDIAEGYSVSREKKESFPLTVTSAQKNPTAFYLCASSAQKDQPQHFGDGTRLSIL.

The rearrangement links TRBV19 to TRBJ1-1; weak D call: TRBD1 (6 bases). The CDR3 is made up of 15 amino acids. V was clipped by 7 bases and J by 5 bases, with 20 bases between them. Germline lookup yields CDR1 LNHDA and CDR2 SQIVND (reference sequence). The CDR3 DNA reads as TGTGCCAGTACAGACAGGAAAAACGGGGGGACTGAAGCTTTCTTT. This translates into CASTDRKNGGTEAFF.